These 21 T cell receptor beta chains came from one sample sequenced in a study of blood T cell repertoires in COVID-19. Assay: immunoSEQ multiplex PCR; the TCRdb copy retains only in-frame clones and omits some. The sample has approximately 180,000 clones; 85% to 90% are singletons. Sequencing input: peripheral blood. Receptor source: a person aged 70 to 85 with COVID-19, enrolled during active disease.

This rearrangement joins TRBV28 to TRBJ2-3, with 8 bases aligning to TRBD2. This CDR3 has 14 residues. Losses at the gene ends were 6 bases for V and 4 bases for J; bases not matched to a gene: 6. The germline V gene has CDR1 MDHEN and CDR2 SYDVKM. CDR3 region: CASRDGGGADTQYF. CDR3 nucleotide sequence: TGTGCCAGCAGAGACGGGGGGGGAGCAGATACGCAGTATTTT.

This clone was detected a few times. The V call is TRBV2, the J call TRBJ1-5, with D tentatively TRBD1 (6 bases). The germline V gene encodes CDR1 SNHLY and CDR2 FYNNEI. This CDR3 contains 15 residues. V was cut by 1 base and J by 5 bases, with 12 bases left in between. The CDR3 is CASSEVESGDQPQHF. CDR3 sequence (DNA): TGTGCCAGCAGTGAAGTGGAATCAGGGGATCAGCCCCAGCATTTT.

This chain links TRBV2 with TRBJ1-6; 7 bases match TRBD1. Unmatched junction bases numbered 22, after V lost 7 bases and J lost 10 bases. CDR1 and CDR2 (germline): SNHLY, FYNNEI. The CDR3 consists of 18 residues. The CDR3 DNA is TGTGCCAGCACCGACAGGGTGGCTCTTATGGGAAGTCGGTCACCCCTCCACTTT. It codes for CASTDRVALMGSRSPLHF.

J is TRBJ2-3 and V is TRBV5-1; 12 nucleotides align to TRBD2. CDR1 SGHRS and CDR2 YFSETQ come from the germline V gene. The J segment lost 3 bases and the V segment lost 1 base, leaving 0 bases of the junction unmatched. There are 15 residues in the CDR3. CDR3 loop: CASSLTSGRTDTQYF. The CDR3 nucleotides read TGCGCCAGCAGCTTGACTAGCGGGAGGACAGATACGCAGTATTTT.

The CDR3 nucleotides are TGTGCCAGCAGTCTAATACTGAGTTCAGATACGCAGTATTTT. Its protein product is CASSLILSSDTQYF. This chain joins TRBV27 and TRBJ2-3; unclear D gene. The CDR3 is 14 amino acids. Trimming removed 5 bases from V and 4 bases from J, with 13 bases in between. Germline values: CDR1 MNHEY, CDR2 SMNVEV (reference sequence).

This CDR3 is CASGTGLFGTEAFF. For the CDR3, the DNA is TGTGCCAGCGGGACAGGGCTGTTTGGAACTGAAGCTTTCTTT. The chain employs TRBV6-5 and TRBJ1-1; 9 nucleotides line up with TRBD1. The V gene's germline CDR1 is MNHEY and CDR2 SVGAGI. Trimming took 8 bases from V and 5 from J; bases not matched to a gene: 9. The CDR3 sequence is 14 residues long.

For this clone: The germline gene is not matched at one end of the junction; a read error may be the cause. The V gene is TRBV5-8, the J gene TRBJ1-4; no definite D call. Looked up from germline, CDR1 is SGHTS and CDR2 is YDEGEE. The CDR3 is 14 residues long. The CDR3 loop reads CASSARVSNEKLFF. In DNA, the CDR3 is TGTGCCAGCAGCGCTAGAGTATCTAACGAAAAACTGTTTTTT.

This clone was picked up one time. This chain connects TRBV5-4 to TRBJ1-2; a weak D match, TRBD1 (5 bases). Trimming stripped 0 bases from V and 5 bases from J, with 11 bases between. The germline CDR1 and CDR2 sequences are SGHNT and YYREEE (reference sequence). This CDR3 contains 14 residues. DNA for the CDR3: TGTGCCAGCAGCTTGGTAGGGGCTCAATATGGCTACACCTTC. It yields the protein CASSLVGAQYGYTF. Drawing the rest from reference TRBV5-4 and TRBJ1-2, the complete variable domain is ETGVTQSPTHLIKTRGQQVTLRCSSQSGHNTVSWYQQALGQGPQFIFQYYREEENGRGNFPPRFSGLQFPNYSSELNVNALELDDSALYLCASSLVGAQYGYTFGSGTRLTVV.

The V gene is TRBV29-1, the J gene TRBJ2-7; 7 bases are shared with TRBD2. CDR1 is SQVTM and CDR2 is ANQGSEA in the germline V gene. V gave up 7 bases and J gave up 0 bases; unmatched junction bases: 9. The CDR3 consists of 14 residues. CDR3 sequence (DNA): TGCAGCGCCGGGCTGGGCGGGAGCTCCTACGAGCAGTACTTC. The encoded protein is CSAGLGGSSYEQYF.

The chain is built from TRBV12-3 or TRBV12-4 and TRBJ1-2; tentative D call: TRBD1 (5 bases). The CDR3 covers 13 residues. V was pared by 3 bases and J by 7 bases, with 12 bases between. The CDR3 loop reads CASSLDRGSGYTF. CDR3 DNA: TGTGCCAGCAGTTTGGACCGGGGGAGTGGCTACACCTTC.

This rearrangement joins TRBV4-1 to TRBJ2-7, with 8 bases identical to TRBD1. The germline V gene encodes CDR1 MGHRA and CDR2 YSYEKL. J was trimmed by 0 bases and V by 3 bases; bases with no gene match: 4. This CDR3 region has 15 residues. CDR3 coding DNA: TGCGCCAGCAGCCAGGCACAGGGGGGCTCCTACGAGCAGTACTTC. Protein: CASSQAQGGSYEQYF.

The rearrangement links TRBV28 to TRBJ1-2; unclear D gene. The CDR3 covers 14 residues. V was clipped by 2 bases and J by 0 bases, with 7 bases between them. Germline CDR1 MDHEN, CDR2 SYDVKM. As DNA, the CDR3 is TGTGCCAGCAGTTTAGGGCGAGCTAACTATGGCTACACCTTC. It is translated as CASSLGRANYGYTF.

In this sample, this clone turned up a few times. V is TRBV6-5 and J is TRBJ2-7, with 7 bases identical to TRBD2. The CDR3 consists of 14 residues. J gave up 5 bases and V 6 bases, and 10 bases lay outside the gene matches. Germline CDR1 is MNHEY and CDR2 is SVGAGI. The CDR3 region has the DNA TGTGCCAGCAGGCCCGCAAGACTAGCCCACGAGCAGTACTTC. Translation gives CASRPARLAHEQYF.

The genes are TRBV18 and TRBJ2-1, with 8 nucleotides matching TRBD2. J lost 6 bases, V lost 3 bases, and 10 bases had no gene match. The CDR3 totals 16 residues. Per the germline V gene, CDR1 is KGHSH and CDR2 is LQKENI. CDR3 amino acids: CASSPSAAAGANEQFF. CDR3 sequence (DNA): TGTGCCAGCTCACCCTCGGCGGCAGCGGGAGCCAATGAGCAGTTCTTC.

The genes are TRBV7-8 and TRBJ2-2; D perhaps matches TRBD1 (5 bases). The length of the CDR3 is 15 residues. Trimming took 7 bases from V and 5 from J, leaving 17 bases between them. CDR1 and CDR2 (germline): SGHVS, FQNEAQ. The CDR3 loop reads CASTLRTGGTGELFF. CDR3 coding DNA: TGTGCCAGCACCCTCCGTACAGGCGGTACCGGGGAGCTGTTTTTT.

J is TRBJ1-1 and V is TRBV6-6; TRBD1 matches at 10 bases. V gave up 6 bases and J gave up 1 base; unmatched junction bases: 8. The CDR3 is made up of 16 amino acids. Germline assignment: CDR1 MNHNY and CDR2 SVGAGI (reference sequence). The chain's CDR3 is CASRRRQGASNTEAFF. The CDR3 DNA is TGTGCCAGCAGACGCAGACAGGGGGCATCGAACACTGAAGCTTTCTTT.

V gene TRBV15 combines with J gene TRBJ2-1, with D uncertain. This CDR3 spans 13 amino acids. Looked up from germline, CDR1 is LNHNV and CDR2 is YYDKDF (reference sequence). Trimming took off 3 bases at V and 7 bases at J, with 10 bases between the two ends. CDR3 coding DNA: TGTGCCACCAGCAGCTTTAGTTTGAATGAGCAGTTCTTC. Its translation is CATSSFSLNEQFF.

The sample holds a few counts of this clone. This chain uses TRBV9 with TRBJ2-7, with D maybe TRBD2 (6 bases). Germline V gene lookup returns CDR1 SGDLS and CDR2 YYNGEE. The CDR3 runs 18 residues. Trimming took 5 bases from V and 3 from J, leaving 27 bases between them. The CDR3 DNA sequence: TGTGCCAGCAGTAGGTGGGGGGAACCCGGAGCGGGTAACTACGAGCAGTACTTC. Residues: CASSRWGEPGAGNYEQYF.

V usage is TRBV7-9 and J usage is TRBJ2-7; TRBD1 matches at 9 bases. The CDR3 contains 15 residues. V trimming: 2 bases; J trimming: 5 bases; junction bases outside the gene matches: 7. Germline CDR1 reads SEHNR; CDR2 reads FQNEAQ (reference sequence). The CDR3 DNA sequence: TGTGCCAGCAGCTTAAGCGGGACAGGGAAACACGAGCAGTACTTC. Translation: CASSLSGTGKHEQYF.

The chain links TRBV12-3 or TRBV12-4 to TRBJ2-5, with 8 bases lining up with TRBD1. CDR3 size: 13 residues. The trim removed 4 bases at V and 4 bases at J, leaving 2 bases unmatched. CDR3 DNA: TGTGCCAGCAGTTCAACAGGGGGAGAGACCCAGTACTTC. Its translation is CASSSTGGETQYF.

The J gene is TRBJ2-3, the V gene TRBV7-3, with TRBD2 matching over 9 bases. Germline V CDR1 and CDR2: SGHTA, FQGTGA. Losses at the gene ends were 2 bases for V and 4 bases for J; bases not matched to a gene: 10. The CDR3 is 17 residues long. This CDR3 reads CASSLEKGGRVADTQYF. DNA of the CDR3: TGTGCCAGCAGCTTAGAGAAGGGCGGGAGGGTAGCAGATACGCAGTATTTT.